This TCR beta chain was captured in a study of CD8 T cells in Susac syndrome (dated by TCRdb to between 2018 and 2021). Some background on the complete study: Whether CD8+ T cell activation and differentiation in Susac syndrome was antigen driven was tested using repertoire sequencing.

About this clonotype: Its antigen is unknown. Its ends do not fully match the called genes, so a read error is possible.

The paper as a whole reports these results and caveats: The number of individuals in the TCR sequencing and HLA analysis was acknowledged as relatively small.

High-throughput TCR beta sequencing profiled peripheral blood CD8+ and CD4+ T cells from healthy donors, Susac syndrome patients and multiple sclerosis patients. The multiple sclerosis controls were treatment-naive patients who had stable or active relapsing-remitting disease and met the revised McDonald criteria. CD8+ TEMRA cells were enriched by FACS, while bulk CD8+ and CD4+ T cells were purified by magnetic negative isolation. Blood was collected in EDTA tubes and processed within 24 hours, with PBMCs isolated through density gradient centrifugation. PBMCs intended for TCR sequencing were cryopreserved in liquid nitrogen and thawed later in a water bath at 37 degrees C. A purity of at least 90% was achieved for sorted or isolated CD4+, CD8+ and CD8+ TEMRA cells. RNA was extracted using the RNeasy kit, and about 0.45 to 1 ug of the RNA was reverse transcribed with random hexamers. The immunoSEQ multiplex PCR assay, which covers 54 Vbeta and 13 Jbeta segments, was used to amplify TCR beta CDR3 regions. To correct PCR amplification bias, a synthetic template baseline was used for both primer optimization and computational correction. As for how the authors treated the data: Reads were annotated to V, D and J genes according to IMGT and were analyzed with immunoSEQ Analyzer, with only productive sequences retained. To calculate clonality, Shannon entropy was normalized by log2 of the number of productive unique sequences and then subtracted from one. Public and private clones were assessed among the 100 most prevalent clones of each patient and control. Clones were defined as Susac-specific when absent from the healthy and MS cohorts, from about 1,100 published viral clones and from other ImmuneACCESS disease sequences. In-frame beta chains were kept once TCRdb had trimmed the public reads at Q25 with fastp and called clones with MiXCR. Records with the same CDR3 protein are collapsed into one entry carrying the most frequent genes and DNA. The V and J calls reflect TCRdb's pipeline rather than the authors' work. In all, the sample holds about 300,000 distinct CDR3 sequences, and 92% of those were seen once. The ten largest clones capture 0.065% of the sample.

The CDR3, from cysteine to phenylalanine, totals 14 residues. Only the CDR3 part of the read is kept: 42 bases, read in frame from the first base. CDR1 and CDR2 were assigned from the germline V gene as SQVTM and ANQGSEA. The chain was built from TRBV29-1 and TRBJ2-1, and 7 junctional nucleotides match TRBD2. The clonotype was recovered from a human donor with multiple sclerosis. Sequencing was done on a sample of CD4+ T cells from PBMCs. The nucleotide sequence reads as follows: TGCAGCGTAGATACAAGCGGGGCCTCTTCTTATTCGGTCTTC. It translates to CSVDTSGASSYSVF.